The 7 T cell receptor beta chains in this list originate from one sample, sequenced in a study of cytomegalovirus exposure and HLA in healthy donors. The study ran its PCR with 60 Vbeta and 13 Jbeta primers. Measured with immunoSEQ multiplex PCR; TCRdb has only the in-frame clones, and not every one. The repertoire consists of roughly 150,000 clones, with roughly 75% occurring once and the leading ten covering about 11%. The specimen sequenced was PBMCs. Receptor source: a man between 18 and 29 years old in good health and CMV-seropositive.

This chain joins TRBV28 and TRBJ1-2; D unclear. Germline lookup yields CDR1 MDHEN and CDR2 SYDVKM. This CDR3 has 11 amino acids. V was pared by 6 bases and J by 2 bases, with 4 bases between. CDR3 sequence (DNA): TGTGCCAGCAGCTTGAACTATGGCTACACCTTC. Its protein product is CASSLNYGYTF.

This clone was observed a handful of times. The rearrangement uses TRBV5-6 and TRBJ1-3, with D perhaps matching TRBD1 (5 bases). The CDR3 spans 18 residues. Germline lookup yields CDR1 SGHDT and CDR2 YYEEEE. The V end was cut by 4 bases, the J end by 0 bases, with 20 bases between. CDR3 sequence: CASSRTTLQAYSGNTIYF. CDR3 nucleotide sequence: TGTGCCAGCAGCCGAACAACCCTACAGGCCTACTCTGGAAACACCATATATTTT.

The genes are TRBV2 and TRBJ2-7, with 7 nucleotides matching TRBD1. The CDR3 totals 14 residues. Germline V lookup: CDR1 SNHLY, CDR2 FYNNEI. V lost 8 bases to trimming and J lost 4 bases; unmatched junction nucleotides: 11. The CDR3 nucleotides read TGTGCCAGCCAATCGACAGGGATCGTATACGAGCAGTACTTC. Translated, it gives CASQSTGIVYEQYF.

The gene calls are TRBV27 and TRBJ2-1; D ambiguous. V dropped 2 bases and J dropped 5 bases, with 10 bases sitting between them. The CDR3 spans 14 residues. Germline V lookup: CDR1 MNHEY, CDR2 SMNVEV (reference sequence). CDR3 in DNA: TGTGCCAGCAGTTTAGCAGGCCCACACAATGAGCAGTTCTTC. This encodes CASSLAGPHNEQFF.

The CDR3 here is CASSLATGTGDGEQYF. CDR3 coding DNA: TGCGCCAGCAGCTTGGCCACCGGGACAGGGGACGGCGAGCAGTACTTC. The V call is TRBV5-1, the J call TRBJ2-7; 10 nucleotides line up with TRBD1. J lost 6 bases, V lost 0 bases, and 9 bases had no gene match. CDR1 and CDR2 from the germline V gene are SGHRS and YFSETQ. The CDR3 length is 16 residues.

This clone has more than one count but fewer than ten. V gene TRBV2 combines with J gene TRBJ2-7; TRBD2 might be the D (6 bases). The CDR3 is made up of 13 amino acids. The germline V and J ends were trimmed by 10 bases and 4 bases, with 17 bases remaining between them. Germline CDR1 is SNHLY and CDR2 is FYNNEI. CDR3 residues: CATTPGLNYEQYF. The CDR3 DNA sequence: TGTGCCACCACGCCGGGACTCAATTACGAGCAGTACTTC.

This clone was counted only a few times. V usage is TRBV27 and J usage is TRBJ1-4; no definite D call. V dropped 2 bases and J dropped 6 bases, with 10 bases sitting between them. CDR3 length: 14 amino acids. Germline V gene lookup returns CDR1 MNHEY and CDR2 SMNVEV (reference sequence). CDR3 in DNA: TGTGCCAGCAGTTTACAGAGGGCCCATGAAAAACTGTTTTTT. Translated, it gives CASSLQRAHEKLFF. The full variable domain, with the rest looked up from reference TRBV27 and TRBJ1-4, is EAQVTQNPRYLITVTGKKLTVTCSQNMNHEYMSWYRQDPGLGLRQIYYSMNVEVTDKGDVPEGYKVSRKEKRNFPLILESPSPNQTSLYFCASSLQRAHEKLFFGSGTQLSVL.